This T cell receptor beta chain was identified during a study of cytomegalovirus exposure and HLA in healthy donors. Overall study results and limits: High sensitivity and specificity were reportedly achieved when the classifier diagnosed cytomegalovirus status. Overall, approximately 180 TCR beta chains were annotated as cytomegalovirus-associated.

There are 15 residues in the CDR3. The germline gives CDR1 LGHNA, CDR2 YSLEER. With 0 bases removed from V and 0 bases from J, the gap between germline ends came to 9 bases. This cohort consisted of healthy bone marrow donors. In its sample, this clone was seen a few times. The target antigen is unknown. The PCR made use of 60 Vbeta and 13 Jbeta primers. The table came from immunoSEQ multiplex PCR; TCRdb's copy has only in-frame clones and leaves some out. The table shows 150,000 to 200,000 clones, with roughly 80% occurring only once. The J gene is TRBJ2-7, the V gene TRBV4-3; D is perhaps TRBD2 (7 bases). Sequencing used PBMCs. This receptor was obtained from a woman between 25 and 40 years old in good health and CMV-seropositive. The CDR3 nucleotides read TGCGCCAGCAGCCAAGATCGGGGGGCCTCCTACGAGCAGTACTTC. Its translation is CASSQDRGASYEQYF.